This TCR beta chain came from a study of blood T cells in healthy people across ages. Study conclusions and caveats: Donor CMV status was unknown, possibly confounding expanded clonotype changes. Observed TCR beta diversity per million T cells went down as age went up. This fall followed a roughly linear course with age. Total diversity from one million sequenced T cells was likely underestimated.

The CDR3 covers 14 residues. V was pared by 7 bases and J by 6 bases, with 19 bases between. From germline, CDR1 is DFQATT and CDR2 SNEGSKA (reference sequence). Concerning this clonotype itself: The antigen remains unidentified.

Approximately 9.7 milliliters was the volume of peripheral blood drawn from each donor. Sample-barcoded 5' priming and a J-beta primer mix drove a second PCR of 7 to 11 cycles. In TCRdb, the 5' RACE reads were re-called with MiXCR into one record per CDR3 protein. The sample lists 920,000 or so distinct CDR3 sequences, under 55% occurring once. Specimen: blood. The TCR was taken from a woman aged 60 to 75 in good health. The chain has TRBV20-1 and TRBJ2-1, with D perhaps matching TRBD2 (7 bases). CDR3 protein: CSVGGAHGLNEQFF. In nucleotides, the CDR3 is TGCAGTGTAGGGGGGGCCCACGGCCTCAATGAGCAGTTCTTC.